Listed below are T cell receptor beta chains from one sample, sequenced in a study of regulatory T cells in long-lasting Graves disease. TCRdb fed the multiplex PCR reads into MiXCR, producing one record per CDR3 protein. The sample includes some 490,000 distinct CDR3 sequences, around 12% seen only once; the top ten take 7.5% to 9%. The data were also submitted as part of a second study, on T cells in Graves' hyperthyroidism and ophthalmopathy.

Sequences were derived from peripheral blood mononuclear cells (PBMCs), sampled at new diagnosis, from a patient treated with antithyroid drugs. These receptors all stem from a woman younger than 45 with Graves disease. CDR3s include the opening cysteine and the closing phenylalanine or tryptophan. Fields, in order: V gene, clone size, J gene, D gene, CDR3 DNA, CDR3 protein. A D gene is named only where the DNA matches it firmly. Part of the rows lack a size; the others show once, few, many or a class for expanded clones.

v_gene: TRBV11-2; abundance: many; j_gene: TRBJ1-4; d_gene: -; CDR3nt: TGTGCCAGCAGCCTCGCAGCAACTAATGAAAAACTGTTTTTT; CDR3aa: CASSLAATNEKLFF
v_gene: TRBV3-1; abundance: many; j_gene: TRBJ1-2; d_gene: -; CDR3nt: TGTGCCAGCAGCCAAGCAGGGGACGGCTACACCTTC; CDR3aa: CASSQAGDGYTF
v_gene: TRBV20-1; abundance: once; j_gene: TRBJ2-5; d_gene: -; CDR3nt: TGCAGTGCCCACGGGGAGACCCAGTACTTC; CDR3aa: CSAHGETQYF
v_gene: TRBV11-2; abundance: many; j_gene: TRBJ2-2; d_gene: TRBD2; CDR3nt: TGTGCCAGCAGCTTACCGGGACTAGCGGGGCTGAACACCGGGGAGCTGTTTTTT; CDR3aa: CASSLPGLAGLNTGELFF
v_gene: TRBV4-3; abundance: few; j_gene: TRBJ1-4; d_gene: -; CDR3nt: TGCGCCAGCAGCCAAGATTTCACCTGGAGCGAAAAACTGCTTTTT; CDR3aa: CASSQDFTWSEKLLF
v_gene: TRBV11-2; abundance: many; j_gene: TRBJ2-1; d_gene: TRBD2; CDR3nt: TGTGCCAGCAGCTTTTCGACTAGCGGGAGGGCCCCCTACAATGAGCAGTTCTTC; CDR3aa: CASSFSTSGRAPYNEQFF
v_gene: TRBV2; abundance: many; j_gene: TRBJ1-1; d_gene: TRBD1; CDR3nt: TGTGCCACCGGGACAGGACCCCCGGGGGCTTTCTTT; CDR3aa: CATGTGPPGAFF
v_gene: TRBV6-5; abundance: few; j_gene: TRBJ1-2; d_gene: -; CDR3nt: TGTGCCAGCAGTTACCAGGGACACGGATATGGCTACACCTTC; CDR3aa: CASSYQGHGYGYTF
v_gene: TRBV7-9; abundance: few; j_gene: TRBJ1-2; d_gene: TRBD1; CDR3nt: TGTGCCAGCAGCGTAGACAGGGCTCATGGCTACACCTTC; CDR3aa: CASSVDRAHGYTF
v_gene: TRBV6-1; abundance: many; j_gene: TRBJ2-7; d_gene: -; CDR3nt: TGTGCCAGCAGGCGGGGCCCCTACGAGCAGTACTTC; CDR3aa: CASRRGPYEQYF
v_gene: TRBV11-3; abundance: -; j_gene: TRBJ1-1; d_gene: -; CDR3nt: TGTGCCAGCAGCTTAGATCGGGGCGAGATGAACACTGAAGCTTTCTTT; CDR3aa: CASSLDRGEMNTEAFF
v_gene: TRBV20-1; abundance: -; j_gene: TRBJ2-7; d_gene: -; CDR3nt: TGCAGTGCAGACGACGACGAGCAGTACTTC; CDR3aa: CSADDDEQYF
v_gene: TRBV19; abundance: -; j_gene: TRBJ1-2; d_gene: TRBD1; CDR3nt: TGTGCCAGTAGTACCCGGACAGGAAACTATGGCTACACCTTC; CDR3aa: CASSTRTGNYGYTF
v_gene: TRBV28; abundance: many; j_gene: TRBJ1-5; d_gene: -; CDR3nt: TGTGCCAGCAGTTTCTCGCCGGATAGCAATCAGCCCCAGCATTTT; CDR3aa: CASSFSPDSNQPQHF
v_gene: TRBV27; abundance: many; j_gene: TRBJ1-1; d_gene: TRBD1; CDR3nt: TGTGCCAGCAGTAAATGGACAGGGGGGACTGAAGCTTTCTTT; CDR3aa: CASSKWTGGTEAFF
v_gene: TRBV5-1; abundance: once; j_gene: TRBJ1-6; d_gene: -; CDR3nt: TGCGCCAGCAGCTTGGGTATAGAGTCACCCCTCCACTTT; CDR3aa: CASSLGIESPLHF
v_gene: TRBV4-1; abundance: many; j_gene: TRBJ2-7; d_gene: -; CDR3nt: TGCGCCAGCAGCCAAGTTAGCTTGGCCTACGAGCAGTACTTC; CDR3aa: CASSQVSLAYEQYF
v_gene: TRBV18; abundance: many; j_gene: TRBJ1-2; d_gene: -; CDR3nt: TGTGCCAGCTCACAAGACAGGCTCTATGGCTACACCTTC; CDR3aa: CASSQDRLYGYTF
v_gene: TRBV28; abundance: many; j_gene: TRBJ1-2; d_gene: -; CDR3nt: TGTGCCAGCAGTTTATCCTCCTTTTCTAACTATGGCTACACCTTC; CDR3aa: CASSLSSFSNYGYTF
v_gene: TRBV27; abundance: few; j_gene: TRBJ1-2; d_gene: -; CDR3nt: TGTGCCAGCAGTTTATCACCCGGGGCGGGCTATGGCTACACCTTC; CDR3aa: CASSLSPGAGYGYTF
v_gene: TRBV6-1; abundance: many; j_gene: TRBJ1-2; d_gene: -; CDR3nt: TGTGCCAGCAGTGGAATACTTAATGGCTACACCTTC; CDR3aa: CASSGILNGYTF
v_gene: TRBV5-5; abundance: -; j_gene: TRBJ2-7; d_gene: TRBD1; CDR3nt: TGTGCCAGCAGCCGGGACAGCGCCTACTACGAGCAGTACTTC; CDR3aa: CASSRDSAYYEQYF
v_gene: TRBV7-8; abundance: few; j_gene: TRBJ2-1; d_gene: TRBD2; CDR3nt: TGTGCCAGCAGCGACCGGACTAGCGGGAGGGTCGTCGATGAGCAGTTCTTC; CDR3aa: CASSDRTSGRVVDEQFF
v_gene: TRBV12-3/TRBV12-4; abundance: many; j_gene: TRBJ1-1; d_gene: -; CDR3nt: TGTGCCAGCAGTTCGTTCCTCGGGAGGTGGACTGAAGCTTTCTTT; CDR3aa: CASSSFLGRWTEAFF
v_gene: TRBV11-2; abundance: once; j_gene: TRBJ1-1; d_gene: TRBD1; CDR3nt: TGTGCCAGCAGCCGGGACAGGCAGGACACTGAAGCTTTCTTT; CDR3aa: CASSRDRQDTEAFF
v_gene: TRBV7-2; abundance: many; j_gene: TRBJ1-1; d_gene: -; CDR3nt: TGTGCCAGCAGCTTGATGAAGGGGGGGACCACTGAAGCTTTCTTT; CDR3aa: CASSLMKGGTTEAFF
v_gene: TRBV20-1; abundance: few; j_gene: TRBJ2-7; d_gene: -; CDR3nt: TGCAGTGCTAGGAAGTATACAGGAGGCGACGAGCAGTACTTC; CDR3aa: CSARKYTGGDEQYF